This TCR beta chain derives from a study of T cell responses to AZD1222 COVID-19 vaccine. Whole-study results and caveats: Only a handful of individuals given AZD1222 were seropositive at baseline. Nearly half of unique spike-specific TCRs reportedly avoided B.1.351 and B.1.1.7 mutated regions. Clonal diversity was possibly underestimated, and white British individuals and females predominated among donors.

The protocol was immunoSEQ multiplex PCR, while the TCRdb copy is restricted to in-frame clones and leaves out a portion. Of roughly 70,000 clones listed, 79% are singletons. The CDR3 is made up of 12 amino acids. CDR1 is GTSNPN and CDR2 is SVGIG in the germline V gene (reference sequence). The V end lost 3 bases, the J end lost 5 bases, and 10 bases lay between the germline ends. Remarks on this clone: Its antigen is as yet unknown.

The chain couples TRBV30 to TRBJ1-2; no firm D call. The sequencing here drew on peripheral blood, taken on day 0 of MenACWY control vaccination. The sequence came from an adult in good health. The CDR3 sequence: CAWSVSGYGYTF. CDR3 coding DNA: TGTGCCTGGAGCGTCAGTGGATATGGCTACACCTTC.